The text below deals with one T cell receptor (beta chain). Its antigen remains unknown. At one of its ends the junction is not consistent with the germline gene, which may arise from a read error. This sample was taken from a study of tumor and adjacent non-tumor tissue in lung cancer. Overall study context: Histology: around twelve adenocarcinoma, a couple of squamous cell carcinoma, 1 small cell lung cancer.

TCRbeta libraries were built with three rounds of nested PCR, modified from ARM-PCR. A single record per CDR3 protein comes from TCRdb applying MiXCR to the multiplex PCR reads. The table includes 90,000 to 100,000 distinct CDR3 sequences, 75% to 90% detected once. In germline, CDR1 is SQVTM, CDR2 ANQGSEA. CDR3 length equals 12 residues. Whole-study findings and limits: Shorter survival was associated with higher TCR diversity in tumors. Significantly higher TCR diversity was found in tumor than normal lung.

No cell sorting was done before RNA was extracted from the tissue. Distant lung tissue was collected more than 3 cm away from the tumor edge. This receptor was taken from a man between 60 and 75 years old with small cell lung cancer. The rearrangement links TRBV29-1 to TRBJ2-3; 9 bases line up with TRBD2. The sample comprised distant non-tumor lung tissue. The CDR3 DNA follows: TGTAGCGTTGCCGTCCAGCGGGAGGTGCACTATTTT. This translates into CSVAVQREVHYF.